The next 18 T cell receptor beta chains were all read from a single sample in a study of blood T cell repertoires in COVID-19. Clones were sequenced by immunoSEQ multiplex PCR, and TCRdb holds only the in-frame ones, with some missing. In the table there are 290,000 or so clones, 75% to 95% of which are singletons. The specimen sequenced was PBMCs or T cells enriched from blood (not recorded which). The receptors stem from a woman aged 25 to 39 who had recovered from COVID-19.

The gene calls are TRBV7-6 and TRBJ2-3; D not certain. The V end lost 5 bases, the J end lost 2 bases, and 17 bases lay between the germline ends. From germline, CDR1 is SGHVS and CDR2 FNYEAQ. The CDR3 is 16 residues long. DNA of the CDR3: TGTGCCAGCAGCCCAAACCCGGCGGAACCCACAGATACGCAGTATTTT. Its protein is CASSPNPAEPTDTQYF.

The chain uses TRBV7-8 and TRBJ2-3; a possible D gene is TRBD2 (5 bases). The CDR3 is 14 residues long. V gave up 5 bases and J gave up 2 bases, with 11 bases separating them. CDR1 and CDR2 from the germline V gene are SGHVS and FQNEAQ. The CDR3 bases are TGTGCCAGCAGCATTAGCGAGTACACAGATACGCAGTATTTT. This encodes CASSISEYTDTQYF.

Comment on this clone: The junction differs from germline at one of its ends, possibly a read error. This sequence joins TRBV7-7 and TRBJ2-3, with D perhaps TRBD2 (6 bases). This CDR3 comprises 16 residues. Germline values: CDR1 SSHAT, CDR2 FNYEAQ (reference sequence). This CDR3 reads CASSLGGDRGSDTQYF. CDR3 bases: TGTGCTAGCAGCCTAGGCGGGGACCGAGGATCAGATACGCAGTATTTT.

This rearrangement joins TRBV7-3 to TRBJ2-1, with 14 bases fitting TRBD2. The germline CDR1 and CDR2 sequences are SGHTA and FQGTGA. Germline trimming cut 1 base from V and 0 bases from J; bases unmatched to any gene: 8. This CDR3 spans 20 amino acids. CDR3 protein: CASSLRRQGLAGVSYNEQFF. CDR3 sequence (DNA): TGTGCCAGCAGCTTAAGGCGCCAGGGACTAGCGGGAGTCTCCTACAATGAGCAGTTCTTC.

V is TRBV9 and J is TRBJ2-1; D might be TRBD2 (7 bases). Between the trimmed V and J ends, which lost 3 bases and 5 bases, there was a span of 15 bases. The CDR3 has 15 residues. Germline values: CDR1 SGDLS, CDR2 YYNGEE. The CDR3 DNA is TGTGCCAGCAGCGCCAGGGGAGGGTCCCACAATGAGCAGTTCTTC. It translates to CASSARGGSHNEQFF. The complete variable domain, with remaining parts taken from reference TRBV9 and TRBJ2-1, reads DSGVTQTPKHLITATGQRVTLRCSPRSGDLSVYWYQQSLDQGLQFLIQYYNGEERAKGNILERFSAQQFPDLHSELNLSSLELGDSALYFCASSARGGSHNEQFFGPGTRLTVL.

V is TRBV9 and J is TRBJ1-1; D is unresolved. V lost 4 bases and J lost 4, with 17 bases in between. This CDR3 is 15 amino acids long. CDR1 SGDLS and CDR2 YYNGEE come from the germline V gene. CDR3 loop: CASSPDQRVGTEAFF. As DNA, the CDR3 is TGTGCCAGCAGCCCAGACCAACGGGTCGGCACTGAAGCTTTCTTT.

The rearrangement uses TRBV2 and TRBJ2-7; D perhaps matches TRBD1 (5 bases). Trimming shortened V by 8 bases and J by 6 bases, and 14 bases separated the two germline ends. Per the germline V gene, CDR1 is SNHLY and CDR2 is FYNNEI. The CDR3 extends over 12 amino acids. The CDR3 region has the DNA TGTGCCAGCGGCCAGGGTTATGTCGAGCAGTACTTC. Translation: CASGQGYVEQYF.

The chain employs TRBV27 and TRBJ2-3; 10 nucleotides match TRBD2. The CDR3 has 16 residues. V lost 4 bases, J lost 1 base, and 5 bases stayed unmatched. Germline loops: CDR1 MNHEY, CDR2 SMNVEV (reference sequence). The CDR3 coding sequence is TGTGCCAGCAGTTACTTAGGACTAGCGGGCACAGATACGCAGTATTTT. Its translation is CASSYLGLAGTDTQYF.

The V gene is TRBV11-2, the J gene TRBJ1-5; 8 nucleotides match TRBD1. In germline, CDR1 is SGHAT, CDR2 FQNNGV. With V trimmed by 5 bases and J by 6 bases, 6 bases remained unmatched. The CDR3 extends over 14 amino acids. The CDR3 is CASSAGGSGQPQHF. The CDR3 DNA is TGTGCCAGCAGCGCAGGGGGCTCAGGTCAGCCCCAGCATTTT.

The J gene is TRBJ1-2, the V gene TRBV6-5; 10 bases map to TRBD1. The trim removed 6 bases at V and 0 bases at J, leaving 4 bases unmatched. This CDR3 has 15 residues. Germline loops: CDR1 MNHEY, CDR2 SVGAGI. The CDR3 nucleotides are TGTGCCAGCAGCCAGGGACAGGGGACTAACTATGGCTACACCTTC. Its protein product is CASSQGQGTNYGYTF.

The V call is TRBV4-1, the J call TRBJ1-3; D not certain. The CDR3 has 15 residues. V was cut by 8 bases and J by 2 bases, with 16 bases left in between. Germline CDR1 reads MGHRA; CDR2 reads YSYEKL. CDR3 protein: CASAAQATPGNTIYF. The CDR3 nucleotides read TGCGCCAGCGCTGCGCAAGCCACTCCTGGAAACACCATATATTTT.

The chain uses TRBV6-5 and TRBJ1-6, with 7 bases matching TRBD1. Losses at the gene ends were 2 bases for V and 7 bases for J; bases not matched to a gene: 5. The CDR3 runs to 15 residues. The germline gives CDR1 MNHEY, CDR2 SVGAGI. The CDR3 loop reads CASSYEGTENSPLHF. CDR3 DNA sequence: TGTGCCAGCAGTTACGAGGGGACAGAAAATTCACCCCTCCACTTT.

This clone was seen just once. This chain links TRBV6-2 or TRBV6-3 with TRBJ2-7, with 7 bases aligning to TRBD1. This CDR3 is 15 amino acids long. Germline trimming cut 7 bases from V and 0 bases from J; bases unmatched to any gene: 9. The germline V gene has CDR1 MNHEY and CDR2 SVGEGT. The CDR3 protein is CASTPQGFTSYEQYF. The DNA of the CDR3 is TGTGCCAGCACCCCACAGGGGTTTACCTCCTACGAGCAGTACTTC.

The chain couples TRBV24-1 to TRBJ1-5; a possible D gene is TRBD1 (6 bases). Trimming took 3 bases from V and 0 from J, leaving 11 bases between them. Germline V gene lookup returns CDR1 KGHDR and CDR2 SFDVKD. This CDR3 is 16 amino acids long. The DNA for the CDR3 is TGTGCCACCAGTGATGCCTCAGGGGCTAGCAATCAGCCCCAGCATTTT. Translating it yields CATSDASGASNQPQHF.

The chain recombines TRBV5-1 with TRBJ2-3; 8 nucleotides align to TRBD1. This CDR3 has 15 amino acids. With 4 bases clipped from V and 2 bases from J, the junction kept 6 bases outside the gene matches. Germline CDR1 and CDR2: SGHRS and YFSETQ. The CDR3 nucleotides read TGCGCCAGCAGCCAGCCGGGACAGGACACAGATACGCAGTATTTT. It translates to CASSQPGQDTDTQYF.

This chain connects TRBV4-3 to TRBJ1-5, with 7 bases matching TRBD1. The CDR3 consists of 15 residues. V was pared by 3 bases and J by 2 bases, with 4 bases of the junction left unmatched. Germline V gene lookup returns CDR1 LGHNA and CDR2 YSLEER. The CDR3 sequence: CASSQTGSGNQPQHF. The DNA for the CDR3 is TGCGCCAGCAGCCAGACAGGGTCTGGCAATCAGCCCCAGCATTTT.

V and J are TRBV7-2 and TRBJ2-1, with 10 nucleotides matching TRBD2. After removal of 1 base from V and 7 bases from J, the junction contained 16 bases not matched to a gene. The germline gives CDR1 SGHTA, CDR2 FQGNSA. CDR3 length equals 19 residues. CDR3 protein: CASSLDPGTSAGYRNEQFF. CDR3 in DNA: TGTGCCAGCAGCTTAGACCCCGGGACTAGCGCGGGGTATCGGAATGAGCAGTTCTTC.

This rearrangement joins TRBV6-2 or TRBV6-3 to TRBJ1-2; TRBD1 aligns across 7 bases. Trimming at V came to 5 bases and at J to 2 bases, leaving 11 bases not matched to a gene. The CDR3 sequence is 16 residues long. Per the germline V gene, CDR1 is MNHEY and CDR2 is SVGEGT. CDR3 amino acids: CASSPLTRDRNYGYTF. CDR3 DNA sequence: TGTGCCAGCAGTCCCTTAACCCGGGACAGAAACTATGGCTACACCTTC.